This record concerns one T cell receptor beta chain sequence. This record comes from a study of blood T cell repertoires in COVID-19. The overall study: There were acute and convalescent COVID-19 samples, and they came from the United States, Italy and Spain.

V lost 11 bases to trimming and J lost 6 bases; unmatched junction nucleotides: 19. The V gene's germline CDR1 is SNHLY and CDR2 FYNNEI. CDR3 length: 16 residues. Assay: immunoSEQ multiplex PCR; the TCRdb copy retains only in-frame clones and omits some. The table lists about 210,000 clones, 84% of them singletons. Sequences were obtained from peripheral blood. This TCR was recovered from a man aged 50-60 years with active or convalescent COVID-19. This chain connects TRBV2 to TRBJ2-1, with TRBD1 identical over 7 bases. For the CDR3, the DNA is TGTGCCGTAAGTGGGGTAGGGACAGATATGATCAATGAGCAGTTCTTC. The encoded protein is CAVSGVGTDMINEQFF. The full variable domain, with the rest looked up from reference TRBV2 and TRBJ2-1, is EPEVTQTPSHQVTQMGQEVILRCVPISNHLYFYWYRQILGQKVEFLVSFYNNEISEKSEIFDDQFSVERPDGSNFTLKIRSTKLEDSAMYFCAVSGVGTDMINEQFFGPGTRLTVL.